This T cell receptor beta chain was sequenced in a study of T cell responses to AZD1222 COVID-19 vaccine (dated by TCRdb to the early 2020s). Context from the whole study: A total of 230 to 250 trial participants underwent TCR sequencing, of whom 207 received two doses of AZD1222 and 26 received two doses of the MenACWY control vaccine. Trial participants were enrolled into age subgroups of 18-55, 56-69 and 70-plus years, which contained about 150, 27 and 61 TCR-sequenced participants, respectively.

General conclusions and limits of the study: In the small 56-69-year group, the increase in depth fell short of significance, most likely because of low power. After two AZD1222 doses, spike-specific TCR breadth and depth were significantly higher than at day 0 and than in MenACWY recipients. No day 14 peak-response samples were available, so repertoires were characterized only after the peak T cell response. The whole spike protein was spanned by vaccine-associated CD4 TCRs, and dominant responses were seen in regions 160-218 and 743-854. Conclusions about previously exposed vaccinees were limited because only six AZD1222 recipients were SARS-CoV-2 seropositive at baseline. Reportedly, almost half of the unique spike-specific TCRs recognized epitopes lying outside the regions that are mutated in the B.1.351 and B.1.1.7 variants. Participants were mostly white British, with more females than males. The authors suggested clonal diversity may have been underestimated.

According to the study, the label for this sample's time point signals: about 28 days (+/-7) after the second vaccine dose. In light of the paper, this sample's treatment or condition label describes: meningococcal conjugate vaccine given as trial control. Vaccinee samples were obtained from the UK trials COV001 and COV002, which included a single-blind randomized controlled phase 2/3 trial of AZD1222 (ChAdOx1 nCoV-19) in healthy adults. For TCRbeta chain sequencing, PBMC samples from trial participants were taken at day 0 and at day 28 after the second dose. Of note for this clone: The antigen this receptor binds is unknown. One base away there is no much larger clone; base qualities are not given.

The germline V gene sets CDR1 to SGDLS and CDR2 to YYNGEE. V is pruned by 2 bases and J by 2 bases, leaving 2 bases of the junction without a gene match. The CDR3 starts with the cysteine, ends with the phenylalanine, and has 14 residues. Of the read, only the CDR3 DNA is kept; its 42 bases are in frame from base 1. The CDR3 regions of human TCRbeta chains were subjected to immunosequencing. On the authors' methods: TCRs in the repertoires were matched against a reference library of SARS-CoV-2-specific TCRs that had been generated with the MIRA antigen-specificity platform. Breadth was defined as the fraction of unique TCRs that were SARS-CoV-2-associated. Depth was defined as the fraction of total T cells that were SARS-CoV-2-associated. Using the MIRA data, every spike-specific TCR was mapped to the spike region that the TCR reacted to and assigned to either a CD4 or a CD8 class. Log10-transformed breadth and depth values were compared by one-way ANOVA with Sidak's multiple comparisons tests. Held by TCRdb, this immuneACCESS table contains in-frame sequences only and omits some clones. Under half of the omission traces to an unresolved V gene where checked; the cause of the rest is unknown. V, J and clone size are those of that table, while D and trimming were read from the DNA. A total of about 120,000 clones appear in this sample, 90% of them only once. The ten largest account for 4% to 4.5% of the sample.

This chain is built from TRBV9 and TRBJ2-7, and 9 junction bases match TRBD2. This clonotype was sampled from an adult who received the MenACWY meningococcal vaccine as a control. The specimen comprised peripheral blood, sampled 28 days after the second dose of the MenACWY control vaccine. For the CDR3, the sequence is CASSVLAGAYEQYF. The sequenced DNA is TGTGCCAGCAGCGTCTTAGCGGGAGCCTACGAGCAGTACTTC.